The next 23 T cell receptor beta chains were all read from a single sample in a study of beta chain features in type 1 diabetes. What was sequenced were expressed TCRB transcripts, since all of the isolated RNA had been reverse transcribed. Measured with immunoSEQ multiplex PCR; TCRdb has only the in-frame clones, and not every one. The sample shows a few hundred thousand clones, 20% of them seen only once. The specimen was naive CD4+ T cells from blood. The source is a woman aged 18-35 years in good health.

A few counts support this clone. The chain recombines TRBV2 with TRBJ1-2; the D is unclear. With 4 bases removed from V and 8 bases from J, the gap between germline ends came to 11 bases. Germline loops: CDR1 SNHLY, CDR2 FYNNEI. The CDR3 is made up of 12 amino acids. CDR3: CASSVEEEGYTF. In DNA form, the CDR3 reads TGTGCCAGCAGTGTGGAGGAGGAGGGCTACACCTTC.

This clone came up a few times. CDR3 coding DNA: TGTGCCATCAGTGAGAGGGGGAGCGGGAGCTCCTACGAGCAGTACTTC. Amino acids: CAISERGSGSSYEQYF. V gene TRBV10-3 combines with J gene TRBJ2-7; 8 bases line up with TRBD2. The CDR3 consists of 16 residues. The trim removed 2 bases at V and 0 bases at J, leaving 6 bases unmatched. Germline loops: CDR1 ENHRY, CDR2 SYGVKD.

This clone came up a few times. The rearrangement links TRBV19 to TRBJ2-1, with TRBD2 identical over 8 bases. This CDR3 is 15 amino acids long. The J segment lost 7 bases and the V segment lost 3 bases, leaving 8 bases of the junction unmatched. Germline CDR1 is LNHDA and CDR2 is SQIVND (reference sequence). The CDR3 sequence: CASSIPLAGRNEQFF. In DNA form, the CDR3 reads TGTGCCAGTAGTATTCCCCTAGCGGGCCGGAATGAGCAGTTCTTC.

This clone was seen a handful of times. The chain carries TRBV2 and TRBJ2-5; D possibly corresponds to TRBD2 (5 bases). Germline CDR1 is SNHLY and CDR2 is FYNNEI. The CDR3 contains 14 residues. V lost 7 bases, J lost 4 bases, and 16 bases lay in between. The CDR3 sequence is CASTFTSPSETQYF. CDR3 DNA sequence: TGTGCCAGCACCTTTACTAGTCCCTCAGAGACCCAGTACTTC.

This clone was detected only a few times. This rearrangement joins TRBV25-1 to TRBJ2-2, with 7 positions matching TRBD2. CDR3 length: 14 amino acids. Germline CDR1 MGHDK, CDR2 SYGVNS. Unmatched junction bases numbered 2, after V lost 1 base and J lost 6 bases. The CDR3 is CASSESGRAGELFF. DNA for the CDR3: TGTGCCAGCAGTGAATCAGGGAGGGCCGGGGAGCTGTTTTTT. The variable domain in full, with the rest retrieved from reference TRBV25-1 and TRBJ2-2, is EADIYQTPRYLVIGTGKKITLECSQTMGHDKMYWYQQDPGMELHLIHYSYGVNSTEKGDLSSESTVSRIRTEHFPLTLESARPSHTSQYLCASSESGRAGELFFGEGSRLTVL.

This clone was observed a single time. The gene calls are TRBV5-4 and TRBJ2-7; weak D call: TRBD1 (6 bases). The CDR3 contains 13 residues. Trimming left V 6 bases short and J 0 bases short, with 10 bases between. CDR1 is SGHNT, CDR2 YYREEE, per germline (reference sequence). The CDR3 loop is CASKEDSSYEQYF. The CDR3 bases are TGTGCCAGCAAAGAGGACAGCTCCTACGAGCAGTACTTC.

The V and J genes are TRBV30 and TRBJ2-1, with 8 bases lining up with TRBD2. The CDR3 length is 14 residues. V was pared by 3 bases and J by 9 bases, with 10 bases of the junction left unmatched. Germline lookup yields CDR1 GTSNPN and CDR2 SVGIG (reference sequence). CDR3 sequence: CAWRIAGSPSEQFF. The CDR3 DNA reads TGTGCCTGGAGGATAGCGGGATCCCCCAGTGAGCAGTTCTTC.

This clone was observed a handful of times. CDR3 DNA: TGCGCCAGCAGTCAATTGGGACTAGCGGGAGTCACAGATACGCAGTATTTT. The encoded protein is CASSQLGLAGVTDTQYF. V gene TRBV23-1 combines with J gene TRBJ2-3, with 14 bases lining up with TRBD2. TRBV23-1 is an open reading frame, and its role is uncertain. The CDR3 covers 17 residues. The V and J ends lost 1 base and 2 bases, in that order; junction bases with no gene match: 2.

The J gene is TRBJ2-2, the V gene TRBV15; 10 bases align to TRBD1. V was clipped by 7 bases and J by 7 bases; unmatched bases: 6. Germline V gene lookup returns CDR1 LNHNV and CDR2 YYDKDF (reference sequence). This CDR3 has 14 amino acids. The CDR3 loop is CATTRDRGSGELFF. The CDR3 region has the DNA TGTGCCACCACCCGGGACAGGGGAAGCGGGGAGCTGTTTTTT.

The CDR3 DNA sequence: TGTGCCAGCAGGCTACAGGGGGCCACGACCTACGAGCAGTACTTC. This gives the protein CASRLQGATTYEQYF. This chain joins TRBV13 and TRBJ2-7, with TRBD1 matching over 9 bases. The V gene end was trimmed by 6 bases and the J gene end by 2 bases; junction bases not matched to a gene: 8. The CDR3 extends over 15 amino acids. Germline V lookup: CDR1 PRHDT, CDR2 FYEKMQ (reference sequence).

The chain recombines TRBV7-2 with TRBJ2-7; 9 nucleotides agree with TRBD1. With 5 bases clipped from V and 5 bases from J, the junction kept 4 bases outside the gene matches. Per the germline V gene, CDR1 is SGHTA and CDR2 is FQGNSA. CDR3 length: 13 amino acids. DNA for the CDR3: TGTGCCAGCAGCCCAAGGACAGGGGACGAGCAGTACTTC. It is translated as CASSPRTGDEQYF.

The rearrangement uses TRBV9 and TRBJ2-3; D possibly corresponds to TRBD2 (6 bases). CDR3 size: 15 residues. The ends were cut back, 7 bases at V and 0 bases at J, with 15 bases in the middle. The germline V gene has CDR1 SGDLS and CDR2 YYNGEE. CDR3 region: CASDPGGTSTDTQYF. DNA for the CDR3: TGTGCCAGCGACCCCGGCGGGACTAGCACAGATACGCAGTATTTT.

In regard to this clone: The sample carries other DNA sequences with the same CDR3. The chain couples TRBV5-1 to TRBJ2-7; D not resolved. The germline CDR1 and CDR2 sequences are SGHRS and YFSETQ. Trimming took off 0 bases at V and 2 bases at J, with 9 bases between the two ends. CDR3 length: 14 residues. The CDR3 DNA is TGCGCCAGCAGCTTGGGAGCCGCTACCTACGAGCAGTACTTC. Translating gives CASSLGAATYEQYF.

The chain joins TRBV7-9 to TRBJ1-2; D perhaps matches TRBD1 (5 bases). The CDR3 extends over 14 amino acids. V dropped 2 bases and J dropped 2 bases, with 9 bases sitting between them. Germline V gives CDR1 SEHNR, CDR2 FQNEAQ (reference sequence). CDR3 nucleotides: TGTGCCAGCAGCTTACTGGGGCCCAACTATGGCTACACCTTC. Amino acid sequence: CASSLLGPNYGYTF.

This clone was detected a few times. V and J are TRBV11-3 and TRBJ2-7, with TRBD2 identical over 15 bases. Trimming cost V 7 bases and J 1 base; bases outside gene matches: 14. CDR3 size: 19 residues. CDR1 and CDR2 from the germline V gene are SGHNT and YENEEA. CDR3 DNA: TGTGCCAGCACCTCTGGCCCCTTTGGGACTAGCGGGAGGTCCTACGAGCAGTACTTC. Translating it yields CASTSGPFGTSGRSYEQYF.

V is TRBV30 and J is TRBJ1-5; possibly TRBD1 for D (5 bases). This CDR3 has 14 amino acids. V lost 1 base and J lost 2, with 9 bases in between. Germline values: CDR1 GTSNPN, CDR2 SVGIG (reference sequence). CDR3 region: CAWSGRQRNQPQHF. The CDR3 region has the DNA TGTGCCTGGAGTGGGCGACAGCGCAATCAGCCCCAGCATTTT.

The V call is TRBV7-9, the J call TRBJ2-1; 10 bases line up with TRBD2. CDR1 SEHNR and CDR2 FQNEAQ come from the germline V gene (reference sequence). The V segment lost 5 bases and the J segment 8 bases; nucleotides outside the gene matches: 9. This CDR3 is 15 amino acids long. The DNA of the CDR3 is TGTGCCAGCAGCACAACTAGCGGGAAAGGCGATGAGCAGTTCTTC. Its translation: CASSTTSGKGDEQFF. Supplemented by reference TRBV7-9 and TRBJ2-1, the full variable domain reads DTGVSQNPRHKITKRGQNVTFRCDPISEHNRLYWYRQTLGQGPEFLTYFQNEAQLEKSRLLSDRFSAERPKGSFSTLEIQRTEQGDSAMYLCASSTTSGKGDEQFFGPGTRLTVL.

CDR3 coding DNA: TGTGCCAGCTCCCTGAGAGGGAACACTGAAGCTTTCTTT. This sequence encodes CASSLRGNTEAFF. J is TRBJ1-1 and V is TRBV18; D is ambiguous. The ends were cut back, 6 bases at V and 1 base at J, with 9 bases in the middle. The CDR3 runs to 13 residues. From germline, CDR1 is KGHSH and CDR2 LQKENI.

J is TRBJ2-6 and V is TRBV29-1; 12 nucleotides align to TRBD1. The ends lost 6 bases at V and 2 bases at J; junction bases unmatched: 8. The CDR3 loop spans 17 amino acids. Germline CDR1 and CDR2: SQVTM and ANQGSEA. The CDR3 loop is CSVAGTGGLTGANVLTF. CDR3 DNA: TGCAGCGTAGCTGGGACAGGGGGCCTTACTGGGGCCAACGTCCTGACTTTC.

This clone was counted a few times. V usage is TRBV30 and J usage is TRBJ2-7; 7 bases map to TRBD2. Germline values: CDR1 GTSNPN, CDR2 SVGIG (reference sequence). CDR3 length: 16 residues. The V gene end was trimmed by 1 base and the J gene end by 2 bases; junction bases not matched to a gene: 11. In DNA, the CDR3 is TGTGCCTGGAGTGGAGGAACACGGGGGGAAACCTACGAGCAGTACTTC. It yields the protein CAWSGGTRGETYEQYF. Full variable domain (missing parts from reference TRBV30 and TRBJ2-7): SQTIHQWPATLVQPVGSPLSLECTVEGTSNPNLYWYRQAAGRGLQLLFYSVGIGQISSEVPQNLSASRPQDRQFILSSKKLLLSDSGFYLCAWSGGTRGETYEQYFGPGTRLTVT.

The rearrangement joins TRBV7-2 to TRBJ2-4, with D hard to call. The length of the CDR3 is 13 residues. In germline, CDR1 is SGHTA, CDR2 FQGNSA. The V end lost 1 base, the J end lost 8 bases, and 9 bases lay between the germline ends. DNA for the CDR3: TGTGCCAGCAGCTTAGTAGTGCAGGACATTCAGTACTTC. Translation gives CASSLVVQDIQYF.

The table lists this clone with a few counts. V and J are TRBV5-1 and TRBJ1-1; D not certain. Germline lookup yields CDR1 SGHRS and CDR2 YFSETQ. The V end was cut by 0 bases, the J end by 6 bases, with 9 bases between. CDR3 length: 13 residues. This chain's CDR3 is CASSLGGRPEAFF. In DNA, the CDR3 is TGCGCCAGCAGCTTGGGAGGCAGACCTGAAGCTTTCTTT. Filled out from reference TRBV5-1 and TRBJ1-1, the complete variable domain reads KAGVTQTPRYLIKTRGQQVTLSCSPISGHRSVSWYQQTPGQGLQFLFEYFSETQRNKGNFPGRFSGRQFSNSRSEMNVSTLELGDSALYLCASSLGGRPEAFFGQGTRLTVV.

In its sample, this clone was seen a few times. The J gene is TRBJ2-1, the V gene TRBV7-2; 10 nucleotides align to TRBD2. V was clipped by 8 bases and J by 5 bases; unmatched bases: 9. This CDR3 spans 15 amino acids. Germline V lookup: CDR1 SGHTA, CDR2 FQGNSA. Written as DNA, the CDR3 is TGTGCCAGCGTCCTAGCGGGGGAACAAAACAATGAGCAGTTCTTC. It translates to CASVLAGEQNNEQFF.